This T cell receptor (beta chain) derives from a study of T cell repertoires in cytomegalovirus infection. Turning to the study itself: The authors relied on CMV epitopes, both recently identified HLA-C-restricted and well-studied HLA-B-restricted. Public TCR beta signature analysis indicated the presence of both CMV infection and matching HLA type.

General study findings and limits: HLA-C-restricted CMV-specific TCR beta clonotypes were dominant in the ex vivo response. There were carriers of CMV plus the relevant HLA, and cumulative public TCR beta family frequency identified them.

This CDR3 contains 16 residues. Trimming shortened V by 1 base and J by 4 bases, and 15 bases separated the two germline ends. Germline V gene sequence: CDR1 LGHDT, CDR2 YNNKEL (reference sequence). Using its own MiXCR run on the reads, TCRdb lists one record per CDR3 protein. Among approximately 1,000,000 distinct CDR3 sequences listed, roughly a third were seen once. Regarding this clonotype: Its antigen remains unidentified.

This rearrangement joins TRBV3-1 to TRBJ2-3; D possibly uses TRBD1 or TRBD2 (5 bases each). The sample in question was cultured CD8+ T cells from PBMCs, obtained from culture after CMV antigen stimulation. The source of this sequence is a human donor in good health (CMV status not recorded). Some clones in this sample may be carry-over from other donors' samples. CDR3 sequence: CASSQGGEARADTQYF. The CDR3 coding sequence is TGTGCCAGCAGCCAAGGGGGCGAAGCGAGGGCAGATACGCAGTATTTT.